Listed below are T cell receptor beta chains from one sample, sequenced in a study of T cell responses to AZD1222 COVID-19 vaccine. Profiling relied on immunoSEQ multiplex PCR, and the TCRdb table lists in-frame clones only, not all of them. In the table there are fewer than 70,000 clones, 80% to 90% of which are singletons. Sequencing was performed on peripheral blood, taken 28 days after the second AZD1222 dose. Receptors were obtained from an adult who received the AZD1222 COVID-19 vaccine. Each CDR3 is given with its conserved first and last residue. The order of the fields is D gene, J gene, clone size, V gene, CDR3 protein, CDR3 DNA. The D gene is left open where the match is weak. Clone size is shown for a subset of rows, as once, few, many or a class of expanded clone.

TRBD1 TRBJ2-2 - TRBV3-1/TRBV3-2 CASSQGTGYSGELFF TGTGCCAGCAGCCAAGGGACAGGGTACTCCGGGGAGCTGTTTTTT
- TRBJ1-1 - TRBV5-1 CASSLERNTEAFF TGCGCCAGCAGCTTGGAGCGGAACACTGAAGCTTTCTTT
- TRBJ2-7 - TRBV7-2 CASSSAVSNPREQYF TGTGCCAGCAGCTCCGCAGTGTCGAATCCGAGGGAGCAGTACTTC
- TRBJ2-7 - TRBV6-6 CASRRAYSSYEQYF TGTGCCAGCAGAAGGGCCTACTCCTCCTACGAGCAGTACTTC
TRBD1 TRBJ1-5 - TRBV5-1 CASSTDGQAQPQHF TGCGCCAGCAGCACGGACGGACAGGCCCAGCCCCAGCATTTT
- TRBJ1-5 once TRBV7-8 CASSREGRGNQPQHF TGTGCCAGCAGCCGAGAGGGGAGGGGCAATCAGCCCCAGCATTTT
- TRBJ2-2 once TRBV12-3/TRBV12-4 CASSFLTTGELFF TGTGCCAGCAGTTTTTTGACCACCGGGGAGCTGTTTTTT
TRBD1 TRBJ2-3 - TRBV19 CASSLSDRGSDTQYF TGTGCCAGTAGTTTATCGGACAGGGGGTCAGATACGCAGTATTTT
- TRBJ1-3 - TRBV9 CASSVNDGNTIYF TGTGCCAGCAGCGTAAACGACGGAAACACCATATATTTT
- TRBJ1-5 - TRBV5-3 CARSLVRGRGQPQHF TGTGCCAGAAGCTTGGTCAGGGGCCGAGGGCAGCCCCAGCATTTT
TRBD1 TRBJ1-5 once TRBV28 CASSLWQGAINQPQHF TGTGCCAGCAGTTTGTGGCAGGGGGCGATCAATCAGCCCCAGCATTTT
- TRBJ2-1 - TRBV6-4 CASRRETALNNEQFF TGTGCCAGCAGGAGGGAGACAGCGTTAAACAATGAGCAGTTCTTC
- TRBJ1-4 - TRBV14 CASSQVRTFEKLFF TGTGCCAGCAGCCAAGTGCGGACATTTGAAAAACTGTTTTTT
- TRBJ1-2 - TRBV19 CASRTPGDHYGYTF TGTGCCAGTAGGACTCCTGGGGACCACTATGGCTACACCTTC
TRBD1 TRBJ2-2 once TRBV2 CASSNTDRGRGGELFF TGTGCCAGCAGTAACACAGACAGGGGGCGCGGCGGGGAGCTGTTTTTT
TRBD2 TRBJ2-3 - TRBV5-1 CASSLGAGGRTDTQYF TGCGCCAGCAGCTTGGGAGCGGGGGGTCGCACAGATACGCAGTATTTT
- TRBJ2-7 - TRBV5-1 CASSLFGPSYEQYF TGCGCCAGCAGCTTGTTTGGACCCTCCTACGAGCAGTACTTC
- TRBJ1-2 - TRBV28 CASSTRDGYTF TGTGCCAGCAGTACGAGGGATGGCTACACCTTC
- TRBJ1-3 - TRBV28 CASKSAGNTIYF TGTGCCAGCAAATCGGCTGGAAACACCATATATTTT
- TRBJ1-5 few TRBV6-5 CASRGGRDQPQHF TGTGCCAGCAGGGGGGGCCGGGATCAGCCCCAGCATTTT
- TRBJ2-2 - TRBV14 CASSQAVGGELFF TGTGCCAGCAGCCAGGCCGTCGGCGGGGAGCTGTTTTTT
- TRBJ1-1 - TRBV6-4 CASSERTAMNTEAFF TGTGCCAGCAGTGAGAGGACGGCCATGAACACTGAAGCTTTCTTT
- TRBJ2-7 - TRBV9 CASSASGTDEQYF TGTGCCAGCAGCGCTTCCGGGACGGACGAGCAGTACTTC
- TRBJ2-2 few TRBV19 CASNWQGGTGELFF TGTGCCAGTAATTGGCAGGGGGGCACCGGGGAGCTGTTTTTT
TRBD2 TRBJ2-2 - TRBV30 CACAVGGGLYTGELFF TGTGCCTGCGCTGTAGGCGGGGGACTTTACACCGGGGAGCTGTTTTTT
TRBD1 TRBJ2-2 once TRBV19 CASSIVVRQGAAGELFF TGTGCCAGTAGTATAGTGGTGCGACAGGGAGCGGCCGGGGAGCTGTTTTTT
TRBD2 TRBJ2-3 - TRBV7-2 CASSLVVAGGPDTQYF TGTGCCAGCAGCTTAGTGGTAGCGGGAGGTCCAGATACGCAGTATTTT
TRBD1 TRBJ2-7 once TRBV10-3 CAISGPRDRDSYEQYF TGTGCCATCAGTGGCCCCCGGGACAGGGACTCCTACGAGCAGTACTTC
- TRBJ2-3 - TRBV27 CASSFQGRADTQYF TGTGCCAGCAGTTTCCAGGGGCGGGCAGATACGCAGTATTTT
- TRBJ1-2 once TRBV5-6 CASSFFTNNYGYTF TGTGCCAGCAGCTTCTTCACTAATAACTATGGCTACACCTTC
TRBD1 TRBJ1-1 - TRBV12-5 CASGLVDRANTEAFF TGTGCTAGTGGTTTGGTCGACAGGGCGAACACTGAAGCTTTCTTT
- TRBJ2-7 - TRBV9 CASSPNRVPYEQYF TGTGCCAGCAGCCCTAACAGGGTTCCCTACGAGCAGTACTTC
- TRBJ1-1 - TRBV2 CASSEGEFGPEAFF TGTGCCAGCAGTGAAGGGGAGTTCGGGCCTGAAGCTTTCTTT
- TRBJ1-1 - TRBV7-9 CASSFLRQPSEAFF TGTGCCAGCAGCTTCCTAAGACAGCCGTCCGAAGCTTTCTTT
- TRBJ2-7 - TRBV18 CASSLRTDEQYF TGTGCCAGCTCACTACGGACAGACGAGCAGTACTTC
TRBD2 TRBJ2-7 - TRBV7-2 CASSPGTSRTYEQYF TGTGCCAGCAGCCCTGGGACTAGCCGGACCTACGAGCAGTACTTC
- TRBJ2-1 - TRBV6-2/TRBV6-3 CASSYRRVGNEQFF TGTGCCAGCAGTTACCGCAGAGTAGGCAATGAGCAGTTCTTC
- TRBJ1-1 - TRBV14 CASSHGGGNAEAFF TGTGCCAGCAGCCACGGGGGCGGGAACGCTGAAGCTTTCTTT
TRBD1 TRBJ1-4 - TRBV28 CASSLRDRGRLNEKLFF TGTGCCAGCAGTTTAAGGGACAGAGGACGCCTTAATGAAAAACTGTTTTTT
- TRBJ1-2 - TRBV5-1 CASSKWTVNYGYTF TGCGCCAGCAGCAAATGGACAGTTAACTATGGCTACACCTTC
- TRBJ2-6 - TRBV19 CASSIVNSGANVLTF TGTGCCAGTAGTATCGTCAACTCTGGGGCCAACGTCCTGACTTTC
TRBD1 TRBJ1-4 - TRBV5-4 CASSVGTVINEKLFF TGTGCCAGCTCAGTCGGGACAGTTATTAATGAAAAACTGTTTTTT
- TRBJ2-5 - TRBV7-8 CASSPLRTPTQETQYF TGTGCCAGCAGCCCCCTCAGGACACCCACCCAAGAGACCCAGTACTTC
- TRBJ2-1 - TRBV27 CASSLLGPLNEQFF TGTGCCAGCAGTTTACTCGGACCACTAAATGAGCAGTTCTTC
TRBD2 TRBJ2-4 - TRBV6-5 CASSFSGVDKNIQYF TGTGCCAGCAGTTTTAGCGGGGTTGACAAAAACATTCAGTACTTC
- TRBJ1-4 - TRBV2 CASGLLATNEKLFF TGTGCCAGCGGGTTACTCGCAACTAATGAAAAACTGTTTTTT
- TRBJ1-2 - TRBV5-3 CAREGRRPPRNYGYTF TGTGCCAGAGAAGGGCGCAGGCCCCCTAGGAACTATGGCTACACCTTC
- TRBJ1-5 - TRBV6-4 CASGSRGSNQPQHF TGTGCCAGCGGAAGCCGGGGTAGCAATCAGCCCCAGCATTTT
- TRBJ1-3 - TRBV30 CAWSVGTVGNTIYF TGTGCCTGGAGTGTAGGGACTGTTGGAAACACCATATATTTT
- TRBJ1-2 - TRBV7-8 CASSLAPGTFYGYTF TGTGCCAGCAGCTTAGCGCCAGGGACCTTCTATGGCTACACCTTC
- TRBJ1-2 - TRBV7-2 CASSLDSGANYGYTF TGTGCCAGCAGCTTAGATTCGGGGGCTAACTATGGCTACACCTTC
TRBD2 TRBJ2-7 - TRBV2 CASKTGGYEQYF TGTGCCAGCAAAACGGGAGGTTACGAGCAGTACTTC
TRBD1 TRBJ2-7 - TRBV5-1 CASSPRDRVDEQYF TGCGCCAGCAGCCCCCGGGACAGGGTCGACGAGCAGTACTTC
- TRBJ2-2 - TRBV9 CASSVSLPLGGELFF TGTGCCAGCAGCGTATCCCTCCCATTAGGCGGGGAGCTGTTTTTT